This T cell receptor (beta chain) came from a study of control samples from healthy donors and cancer patients. TCRdb's copy holds only in-frame clones and misses some; the assay was immunoSEQ multiplex PCR. This sample has 60,000 to 75,000 clones; approximately 89% occur once, and the top ten carry 2% to 2.5%. CDR1 MNHNY and CDR2 SVGAGI come from the germline V gene (reference sequence). The germline V and J ends were trimmed by 6 bases and 4 bases, with 17 bases remaining between them. The CDR3 spans 15 residues. Sequenced: PBMCs. The TCR sequence derives from a woman aged 45-65 years with head and neck cancer. This rearrangement joins TRBV6-6 to TRBJ2-3, with D perhaps TRBD2 (5 bases). The CDR3 spells CASSPGLPGADTQYF. Written as DNA, the CDR3 is TGTGCCAGCAGCCCTGGGCTTCCCGGGGCAGATACGCAGTATTTT.